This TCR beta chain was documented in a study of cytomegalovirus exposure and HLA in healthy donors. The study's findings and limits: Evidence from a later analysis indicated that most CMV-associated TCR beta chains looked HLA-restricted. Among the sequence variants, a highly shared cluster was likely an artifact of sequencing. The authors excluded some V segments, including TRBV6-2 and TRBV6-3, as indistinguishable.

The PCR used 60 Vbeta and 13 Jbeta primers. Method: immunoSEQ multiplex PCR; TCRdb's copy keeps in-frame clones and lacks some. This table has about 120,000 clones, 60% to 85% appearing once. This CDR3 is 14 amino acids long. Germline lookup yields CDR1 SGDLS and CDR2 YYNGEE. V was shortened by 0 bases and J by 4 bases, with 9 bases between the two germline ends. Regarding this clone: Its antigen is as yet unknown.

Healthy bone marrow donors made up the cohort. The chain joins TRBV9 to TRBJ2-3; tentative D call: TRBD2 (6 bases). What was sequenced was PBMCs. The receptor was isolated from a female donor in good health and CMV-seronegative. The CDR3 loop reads CASSVGRRADTQYF. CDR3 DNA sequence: TGTGCCAGCAGCGTAGGAAGGAGGGCAGATACGCAGTATTTT.